A selection of T cell receptor beta chains follows, all from one sample in a study of beta chain features in type 1 diabetes. Assay: immunoSEQ multiplex PCR; the TCRdb copy retains only in-frame clones and omits some. The table lists some 660,000 clones, about 14% of them singletons. Sequencing was carried out using naive CD4+ T cells from blood. The receptors originated from a man younger than 30 with type 1 diabetes. The CDR3 runs from the conserved cysteine through the conserved F or W. The order of the fields is clone size, J gene, V gene, D gene, CDR3 DNA, CDR3 protein. The D gene is left open where the match is weak. Clone size, where shown, is once, few, many, or a class for clones that have expanded.

abundance: NA
j_gene: TRBJ2-7
v_gene: TRBV23-1
d_gene: NA
CDR3nt: TGCGCCGGGCGACGGGATCGGGACCTAACCTACGAGCAGTACTTC
CDR3aa: CAGRRDRDLTYEQYF

abundance: NA
j_gene: TRBJ2-5
v_gene: TRBV30
d_gene: NA
CDR3nt: TGTGCCTGGAGTCGGGTCCAAGAGACCCAGTACTTC
CDR3aa: CAWSRVQETQYF

abundance: NA
j_gene: TRBJ2-5
v_gene: TRBV2
d_gene: TRBD2
CDR3nt: TGTGCCAGCAGCCGGACTAGCGGGGCTCAAGAGACCCAGTACTTC
CDR3aa: CASSRTSGAQETQYF

abundance: few
j_gene: TRBJ2-3
v_gene: TRBV7-2
d_gene: NA
CDR3nt: TGTGCCAGCAGCACCGTCACAGATACGCAGTATTTT
CDR3aa: CASSTVTDTQYF

abundance: few
j_gene: TRBJ1-2
v_gene: TRBV7-2
d_gene: TRBD1
CDR3nt: TGTGCCAGCAGGGACCTCGGACAGGGGAATGGCTACACCTTC
CDR3aa: CASRDLGQGNGYTF

abundance: few
j_gene: TRBJ2-7
v_gene: TRBV11-2
d_gene: NA
CDR3nt: TGTGCCAGCAGCTCTAAACAGGTCCTTCGGTACGAGCAGTACTTC
CDR3aa: CASSSKQVLRYEQYF

abundance: few
j_gene: TRBJ1-4
v_gene: TRBV2
d_gene: NA
CDR3nt: TGTGCCAGCAGTGAGGGGCCGCGGGGTGAAAAACTGTTTTTT
CDR3aa: CASSEGPRGEKLFF

abundance: NA
j_gene: TRBJ1-2
v_gene: TRBV5-1
d_gene: TRBD1
CDR3nt: TGCGCCAGCAGCTTGAGTTCCGCCTCAGGGGGTCTTAACTATGGCTACACCTTC
CDR3aa: CASSLSSASGGLNYGYTF

abundance: NA
j_gene: TRBJ2-2
v_gene: TRBV7-7
d_gene: NA
CDR3nt: TGTGCTAGCAGCTTAAACCCCGCCGGGGAGCTGTTTTTT
CDR3aa: CASSLNPAGELFF

abundance: few
j_gene: TRBJ2-3
v_gene: TRBV5-4
d_gene: TRBD2
CDR3nt: TGTGCCAGCAGCCCGGGGGGGACTAGCACAGATACGCAGTATTTT
CDR3aa: CASSPGGTSTDTQYF

abundance: NA
j_gene: TRBJ2-2
v_gene: TRBV5-1
d_gene: NA
CDR3nt: TGCGCCAGCAGCTTGGAACGGGGCGGCGGGGAGCTGTTTTTT
CDR3aa: CASSLERGGGELFF

abundance: few
j_gene: TRBJ2-3
v_gene: TRBV5-6
d_gene: NA
CDR3nt: TGTGCCAGCAGCTTGAGACAGGAACCCACAGATACGCAGTATTTT
CDR3aa: CASSLRQEPTDTQYF

abundance: NA
j_gene: TRBJ2-1
v_gene: TRBV5-4
d_gene: NA
CDR3nt: TGCGCCAGCAGCCGCTTACTAGAAGGGAGTGAGCAGTTCTTC
CDR3aa: CASSRLLEGSEQFF

abundance: NA
j_gene: TRBJ2-7
v_gene: TRBV9
d_gene: NA
CDR3nt: TGTGCCAGCAGCGTAGAGGTGGGTGGCTACGAGCAGTACTTC
CDR3aa: CASSVEVGGYEQYF

abundance: few
j_gene: TRBJ2-1
v_gene: TRBV6-5
d_gene: TRBD1
CDR3nt: TGTGCCAGCAGTTACTCCGGGACAGGGTTCAATGAGCAGTTCTTC
CDR3aa: CASSYSGTGFNEQFF

abundance: NA
j_gene: TRBJ1-6
v_gene: TRBV5-1
d_gene: NA
CDR3nt: TGCGCCAGCAGCCCCGGGACAAGAGATAATTCACCCCTCCACTTT
CDR3aa: CASSPGTRDNSPLHF

abundance: few
j_gene: TRBJ2-2
v_gene: TRBV7-2
d_gene: NA
CDR3nt: TGTGCCAGCAGCAGGAGGGGACTCTCCGCCGGGGAGCTGTTTTTT
CDR3aa: CASSRRGLSAGELFF

abundance: few
j_gene: TRBJ1-1
v_gene: TRBV30
d_gene: TRBD1
CDR3nt: TGTGCCTGGAGTTACGGGACAGGTGAAGCTTTCTTT
CDR3aa: CAWSYGTGEAFF

abundance: few
j_gene: TRBJ2-5
v_gene: TRBV9
d_gene: NA
CDR3nt: TGTGCCAGCAGCGTAGGGGGGGTTGCGGAGACCCAGTACTTC
CDR3aa: CASSVGGVAETQYF

abundance: NA
j_gene: TRBJ2-2
v_gene: TRBV9
d_gene: NA
CDR3nt: TGTGCCAGCAATCGCCAGTCGAACACCGGGGAGCTGTTTTTT
CDR3aa: CASNRQSNTGELFF

abundance: few
j_gene: TRBJ1-6
v_gene: TRBV7-9
d_gene: TRBD1
CDR3nt: TGTGCCAGCAGCTTAGCCGGGACAGCAGTGGATGGATCACCCCTCCACTTT
CDR3aa: CASSLAGTAVDGSPLHF

abundance: few
j_gene: TRBJ2-7
v_gene: TRBV25-1
d_gene: NA
CDR3nt: TGTGCCAGCAGCGCCAGGTACGAGCAGTACTTC
CDR3aa: CASSARYEQYF

abundance: few
j_gene: TRBJ2-1
v_gene: TRBV6-5
d_gene: NA
CDR3nt: TGTGCCAGCAGTCCAGACAGGTCCTGGGGTGAGCAGTTCTTC
CDR3aa: CASSPDRSWGEQFF

abundance: few
j_gene: TRBJ1-2
v_gene: TRBV30
d_gene: TRBD1
CDR3nt: TGTGCCTGGAGGAGACAGGGGGAATACACCTTC
CDR3aa: CAWRRQGEYTF

abundance: few
j_gene: TRBJ2-7
v_gene: TRBV7-2
d_gene: NA
CDR3nt: TGTGCCAGCAGCCCACCCGGAAGTCACGAGCAGTACTTC
CDR3aa: CASSPPGSHEQYF

abundance: NA
j_gene: TRBJ2-7
v_gene: TRBV7-2
d_gene: TRBD2
CDR3nt: TGTGCCAGCAGCCCCGGGAGGGGTGGGGGCGAGCAGTACTTC
CDR3aa: CASSPGRGGGEQYF

abundance: NA
j_gene: TRBJ2-7
v_gene: TRBV7-2
d_gene: NA
CDR3nt: TGTGCCAGCAGCTTACCAGACAACTCCTACGAGCAGTACTTC
CDR3aa: CASSLPDNSYEQYF

abundance: NA
j_gene: TRBJ2-1
v_gene: TRBV30
d_gene: TRBD2
CDR3nt: TGTGCCTGGAGTGTTGGGAGCGGGAGGGCCTACAATGAGCAGTTCTTC
CDR3aa: CAWSVGSGRAYNEQFF

abundance: NA
j_gene: TRBJ1-2
v_gene: TRBV4-3
d_gene: NA
CDR3nt: TGCGCCAGCAGCCTGACAGGAAACTATGGCTACACCTTC
CDR3aa: CASSLTGNYGYTF

abundance: NA
j_gene: TRBJ2-1
v_gene: TRBV2
d_gene: TRBD2
CDR3nt: TGTGCCAGCAGTGGGCGGGCTAGCGGGTACAATGAGCAGTTCTTC
CDR3aa: CASSGRASGYNEQFF

abundance: few
j_gene: TRBJ2-7
v_gene: TRBV10-3
d_gene: TRBD2
CDR3nt: TGTGCCGTCCGGTGGCTAGCGGGAGACAGCACCTACGAGCAGTACTTC
CDR3aa: CAVRWLAGDSTYEQYF

abundance: NA
j_gene: TRBJ2-3
v_gene: TRBV9
d_gene: NA
CDR3nt: TGTGCCAGCAGCGTAGGTCTAAGCACAGATACGCAGTATTTT
CDR3aa: CASSVGLSTDTQYF

abundance: few
j_gene: TRBJ2-3
v_gene: TRBV30
d_gene: NA
CDR3nt: TGTGCCTGGAGTGGGGGCACAGATACGCAGTATTTT
CDR3aa: CAWSGGTDTQYF

abundance: NA
j_gene: TRBJ1-2
v_gene: TRBV30
d_gene: NA
CDR3nt: TGTGCCTGGAGTGTACAGGGTGGCATTTGGAGTGGCTACACCTTC
CDR3aa: CAWSVQGGIWSGYTF

abundance: NA
j_gene: TRBJ1-1
v_gene: TRBV28
d_gene: TRBD1
CDR3nt: TGTGCCAGCAGTTTATCCCGGACAGGGGGCACTGAAGCTTTCTTT
CDR3aa: CASSLSRTGGTEAFF

abundance: NA
j_gene: TRBJ1-2
v_gene: TRBV6-5
d_gene: NA
CDR3nt: TGTGCCAGCAGTACCCCAGGGGCTAACTATGGCTACACCTTC
CDR3aa: CASSTPGANYGYTF

abundance: few
j_gene: TRBJ2-5
v_gene: TRBV27
d_gene: TRBD1
CDR3nt: TGTGCCAGCAGTTCAGGGGGCTGGGAGACCCAGTACTTC
CDR3aa: CASSSGGWETQYF

abundance: few
j_gene: TRBJ2-1
v_gene: TRBV6-5
d_gene: TRBD2
CDR3nt: TGTGCCAGCAAAAGCGGGACCGGCTCCTACAATGAGCAGTTCTTC
CDR3aa: CASKSGTGSYNEQFF

abundance: few
j_gene: TRBJ2-2
v_gene: TRBV30
d_gene: NA
CDR3nt: TGTGCCTGGAGTGGGCCGGGTCCCGGGGAGCTGTTTTTT
CDR3aa: CAWSGPGPGELFF

abundance: few
j_gene: TRBJ1-1
v_gene: TRBV5-1
d_gene: NA
CDR3nt: TGCGCCAGCAGCTCCAGGGAAACGAACACTGAAGCTTTCTTT
CDR3aa: CASSSRETNTEAFF

abundance: NA
j_gene: TRBJ2-7
v_gene: TRBV4-1
d_gene: NA
CDR3nt: TGCGCCAGCAGCCAAGATCCCGACCCGGAGTACGAGCAGTACTTC
CDR3aa: CASSQDPDPEYEQYF

abundance: few
j_gene: TRBJ1-1
v_gene: TRBV4-1
d_gene: TRBD1
CDR3nt: TGCGCCAGCAGCACATGGACAGGATCAAGGAACACTGAAGCTTTCTTT
CDR3aa: CASSTWTGSRNTEAFF

abundance: few
j_gene: TRBJ2-7
v_gene: TRBV18
d_gene: TRBD1
CDR3nt: TGTGCCAGCTCACCACGAAGGACAGGGGGCCCATCCTACGAGCAGTACTTC
CDR3aa: CASSPRRTGGPSYEQYF

abundance: NA
j_gene: TRBJ1-1
v_gene: TRBV9
d_gene: NA
CDR3nt: TGTGCCAGCAGCGTAGGGGGGGTCCCCAGCACTGAAGCTTTCTTT
CDR3aa: CASSVGGVPSTEAFF

abundance: NA
j_gene: TRBJ1-2
v_gene: TRBV5-1
d_gene: NA
CDR3nt: TGCGCCAGCAGCTTGGAGAGCTATGGCTACACCTTC
CDR3aa: CASSLESYGYTF

abundance: NA
j_gene: TRBJ1-2
v_gene: TRBV5-5
d_gene: NA
CDR3nt: TGTGCCAGCAGCCAACAGGGACCTGGTGGCTACACCTTC
CDR3aa: CASSQQGPGGYTF

abundance: few
j_gene: TRBJ2-1
v_gene: TRBV18
d_gene: NA
CDR3nt: TGTGCCAGCTCACCACTCCCGGGGGCTTACAATGAGCAGTTCTTC
CDR3aa: CASSPLPGAYNEQFF

abundance: NA
j_gene: TRBJ2-7
v_gene: TRBV6-1
d_gene: NA
CDR3nt: TGTGCCAGCAGCCACGACAGACGAGGAGAGCAGTACTTC
CDR3aa: CASSHDRRGEQYF

abundance: few
j_gene: TRBJ2-2
v_gene: TRBV30
d_gene: NA
CDR3nt: TGTGCCTGGCCCACAGCGACCGGGGAGCTGTTTTTT
CDR3aa: CAWPTATGELFF

abundance: few
j_gene: TRBJ2-3
v_gene: TRBV29-1
d_gene: TRBD2
CDR3nt: TGCAGCGCTGTTAGCGGGACCACAGATACGCAGTATTTT
CDR3aa: CSAVSGTTDTQYF

abundance: NA
j_gene: TRBJ1-4
v_gene: TRBV7-7
d_gene: TRBD1
CDR3nt: TGTGCTAGCAGCTTAGCCGGGACAGCGGGGGAAAAACTGTTTTTT
CDR3aa: CASSLAGTAGEKLFF

abundance: NA
j_gene: TRBJ1-2
v_gene: TRBV6-5
d_gene: NA
CDR3nt: TGTGCCAGCAGTCGCTCGTTGGGGCGAGAGGGCTACACCTTC
CDR3aa: CASSRSLGREGYTF

abundance: NA
j_gene: TRBJ1-4
v_gene: TRBV25-1
d_gene: NA
CDR3nt: TGTGCCAGCAGGGACCGATTAATGAATGAGATGTTTTTT
CDR3aa: CASRDRLMNEMFF